There are many counts of the clone carrying this T cell receptor beta chain. The source of the sample is a study of T cells of healthy individuals. Per the germline V gene, CDR1 is LNHDA and CDR2 is SQIVND (reference sequence). Trimming shortened V by 3 bases and J by 6 bases, and 24 bases separated the two germline ends. The CDR3 is 17 residues long. In TCRdb, the 5' RACE reads were re-called with MiXCR into one record per CDR3 protein. The sample lists approximately 100,000 distinct CDR3 sequences, approximately 16% occurring once. V is TRBV19 and J is TRBJ2-7; D unclear. The sequence came from a human donor in good health. CDR3 loop: CASSIGFKDEVGSEQYF. The CDR3 DNA sequence: TGTGCCAGTAGTATCGGGTTTAAGGACGAGGTAGGATCCGAGCAGTACTTC. Using reference TRBV19 and TRBJ2-7 for the parts outside the CDR3, the full variable domain is DGGITQSPKYLFRKEGQNVTLSCEQNLNHDAMYWYRQDPGQGLRLIYYSQIVNDFQKGDIAEGYSVSREKKESFPLTVTSAQKNPTAFYLCASSIGFKDEVGSEQYFGPGTRLTVT.